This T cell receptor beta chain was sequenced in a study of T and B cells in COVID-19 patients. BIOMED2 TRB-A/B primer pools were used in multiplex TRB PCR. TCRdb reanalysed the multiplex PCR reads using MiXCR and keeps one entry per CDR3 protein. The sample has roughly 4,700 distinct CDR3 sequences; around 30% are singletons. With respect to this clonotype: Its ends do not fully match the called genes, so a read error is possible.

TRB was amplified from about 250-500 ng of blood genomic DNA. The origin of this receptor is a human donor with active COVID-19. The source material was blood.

CDR3 sequence reads: CASRIPNSPLHF. Written as DNA, the CDR3 is TGCGCCAGCAGGATTCCAAATTCACCCCTCCACTTT. The chain uses TRBV5-6 and TRBJ1-6; D gene ambiguous. Germline assignment: CDR1 SGHDT and CDR2 YYEEEE. This CDR3 comprises 12 residues. Full variable domain (remainder filled in from reference TRBV5-6 and TRBJ1-6): DAGVTQSPTHLIKTRGQQVTLRCSPKSGHDTVSWYQQALGQGPQFIFQYYEEEERQRGNFPDRFSGHQFPNYSSELNVNALLLGDSALYLCASRIPNSPLHFGNGTRLTVT.